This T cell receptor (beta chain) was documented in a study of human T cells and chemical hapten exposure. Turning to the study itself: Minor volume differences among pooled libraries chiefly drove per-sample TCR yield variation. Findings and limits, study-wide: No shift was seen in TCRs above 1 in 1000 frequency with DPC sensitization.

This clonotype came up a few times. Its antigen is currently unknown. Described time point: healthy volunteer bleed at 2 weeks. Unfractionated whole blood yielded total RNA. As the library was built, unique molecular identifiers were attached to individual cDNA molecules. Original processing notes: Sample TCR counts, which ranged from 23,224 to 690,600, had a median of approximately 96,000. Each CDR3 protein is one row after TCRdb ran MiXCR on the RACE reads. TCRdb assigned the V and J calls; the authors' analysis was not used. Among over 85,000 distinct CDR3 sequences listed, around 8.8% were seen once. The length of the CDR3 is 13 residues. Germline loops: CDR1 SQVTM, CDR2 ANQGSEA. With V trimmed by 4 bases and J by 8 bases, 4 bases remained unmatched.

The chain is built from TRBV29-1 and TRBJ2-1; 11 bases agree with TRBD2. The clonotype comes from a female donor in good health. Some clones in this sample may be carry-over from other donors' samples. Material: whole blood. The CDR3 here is CSVVAGGFDEQFF. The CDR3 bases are TGCAGCGTTGTAGCGGGAGGGTTCGATGAGCAGTTCTTC.